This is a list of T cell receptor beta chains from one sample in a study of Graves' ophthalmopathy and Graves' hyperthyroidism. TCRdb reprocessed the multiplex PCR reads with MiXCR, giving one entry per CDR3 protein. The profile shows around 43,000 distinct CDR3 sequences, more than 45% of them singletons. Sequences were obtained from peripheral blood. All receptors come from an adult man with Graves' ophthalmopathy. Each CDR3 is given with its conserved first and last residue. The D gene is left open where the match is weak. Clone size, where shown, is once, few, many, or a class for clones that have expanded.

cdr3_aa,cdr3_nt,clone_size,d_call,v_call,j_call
CASSLAGGVFGNEQFF,TGTGCCAGCAGCTTAGCAGGGGGCGTCTTCGGGAATGAGCAGTTCTTC,once,TRBD1,TRBV7-2,TRBJ2-1
CASRLGTGVTDTQYF,TGTGCCAGCAGACTTGGGACAGGGGTTACAGATACGCAGTATTTT,NA,TRBD1,TRBV2,TRBJ2-3
CASSIGPPGHQPQHF,TGTGCCAGTAGTATAGGCCCCCCAGGGCATCAGCCCCAGCATTTT,NA,NA,TRBV19,TRBJ1-5
CSAKGEGPETYNEQFF,TGCAGTGCTAAGGGCGAGGGACCCGAAACCTACAATGAGCAGTTCTTC,many,NA,TRBV20-1,TRBJ2-1
CASSGRDDTQYF,TGTGCCAGCAGTGGGCGGGACGATACGCAGTATTTT,NA,NA,TRBV9,TRBJ2-3
CASSPMGNEQFF,TGTGCCAGCAGTCCAATGGGTAATGAGCAGTTCTTC,NA,NA,TRBV14,TRBJ2-1
CASRKGLAVSTDTQYF,TGTGCCAGCAGGAAGGGACTAGCGGTTAGCACAGATACGCAGTATTTT,NA,TRBD2,TRBV2,TRBJ2-3
CSARDITEKANYGYTF,TGCAGTGCTAGAGATATAACGGAAAAAGCTAACTATGGCTACACCTTC,many,NA,TRBV20-1,TRBJ1-2
CAIRGQGSNEQFF,TGTGCCATCCGGGGGCAGGGAAGCAATGAGCAGTTCTTC,NA,NA,TRBV7-2,TRBJ2-1
CASSQEVARVGELFF,TGCGCCAGCAGCCAAGAAGTGGCAAGAGTGGGGGAGCTGTTTTTT,few,NA,TRBV4-1,TRBJ2-2
CSARDHGTSGSEDTQYF,TGCAGTGCTAGAGACCACGGGACTAGCGGGAGTGAAGATACGCAGTATTTT,NA,TRBD2,TRBV20-1,TRBJ2-3